The source of this TCR beta chain is a study of human T cells and chemical hapten exposure. Study findings and constraints: With DPC sensitization, TCRs exceeding 1 in 1000 frequency showed no change.

Sample time point: healthy volunteer bleed at 2 weeks. Unfractionated whole blood served as the source for total RNA extraction. TCRdb passed the RACE reads through MiXCR, listing each CDR3 protein once. The table lists approximately 97,000 distinct CDR3 sequences, approximately 10% of them singletons. This CDR3 comprises 17 residues. Germline CDR1 reads SGHRS; CDR2 reads YFSETQ. Germline trimming cut 0 bases from V and 4 bases from J; bases unmatched to any gene: 9. Concerning this clonotype itself: Its antigen remains unknown.

This receptor was identified in a female donor in good health. Some clones in this sample may be carry-over from other donors' samples. This sequence joins TRBV5-1 and TRBJ2-3; the match to TRBD1 covers 9 bases. Material for sequencing was whole blood. Written as DNA, the CDR3 is TGCGCCAGCAGCTTGGGATCACAGGGGGCCACGTCAGATACGCAGTATTTT. As protein: CASSLGSQGATSDTQYF.